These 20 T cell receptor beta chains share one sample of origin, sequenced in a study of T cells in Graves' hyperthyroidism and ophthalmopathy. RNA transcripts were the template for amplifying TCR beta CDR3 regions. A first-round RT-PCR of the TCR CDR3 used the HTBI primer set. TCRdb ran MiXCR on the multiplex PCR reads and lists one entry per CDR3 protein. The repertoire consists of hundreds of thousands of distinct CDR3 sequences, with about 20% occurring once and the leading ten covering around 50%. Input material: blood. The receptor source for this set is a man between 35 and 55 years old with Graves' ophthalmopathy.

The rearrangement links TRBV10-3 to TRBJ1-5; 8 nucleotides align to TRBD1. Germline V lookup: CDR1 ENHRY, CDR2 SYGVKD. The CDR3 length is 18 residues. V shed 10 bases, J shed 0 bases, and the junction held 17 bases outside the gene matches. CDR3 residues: CATKPGTGTRDSNQPQHF. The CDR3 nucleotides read TGTGCCACCAAGCCCGGGACAGGTACCAGGGATAGCAATCAGCCCCAGCATTTT.

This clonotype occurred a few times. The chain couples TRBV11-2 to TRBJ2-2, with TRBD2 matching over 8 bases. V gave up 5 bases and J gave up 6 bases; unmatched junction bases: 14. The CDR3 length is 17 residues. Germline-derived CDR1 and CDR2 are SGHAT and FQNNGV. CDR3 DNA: TGTGCCAGCAGCCTTCAGTTCGGGAGGGCCGGCGCCGGGGAGCTGTTTTTT. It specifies CASSLQFGRAGAGELFF.

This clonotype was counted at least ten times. The CDR3 sequence is CASSLATRGDTQYF. DNA for the CDR3: TGTGCCAGCAGCTTAGCAACTAGGGGAGATACGCAGTATTTT. The rearrangement joins TRBV7-8 to TRBJ2-3; D may correspond to TRBD1 or TRBD2 (5 bases each). This CDR3 region has 14 residues. The germline gives CDR1 SGHVS, CDR2 FQNEAQ. V gave up 0 bases and J gave up 5 bases, with 9 bases separating them.

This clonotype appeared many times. This chain's CDR3 is CASSYVLGVYNEQFF. The CDR3 coding sequence is TGTGCCAGCAGTTACGTGTTGGGGGTATACAATGAGCAGTTCTTC. The chain links TRBV11-2 to TRBJ2-1; D possibly matches TRBD1 or TRBD2 (5 bases each). Deletions cut 6 bases from V and 4 bases from J, with 16 bases between. The CDR3 has 15 residues. Germline CDR1 and CDR2: SGHAT and FQNNGV.

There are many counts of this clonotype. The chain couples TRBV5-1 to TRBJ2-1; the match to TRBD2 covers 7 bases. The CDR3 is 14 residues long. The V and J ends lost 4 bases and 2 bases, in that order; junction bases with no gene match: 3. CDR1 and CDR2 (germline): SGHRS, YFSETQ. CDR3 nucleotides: TGCGCCAGCAGCCGCGGGGGAACCTACAATGAGCAGTTCTTC. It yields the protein CASSRGGTYNEQFF.

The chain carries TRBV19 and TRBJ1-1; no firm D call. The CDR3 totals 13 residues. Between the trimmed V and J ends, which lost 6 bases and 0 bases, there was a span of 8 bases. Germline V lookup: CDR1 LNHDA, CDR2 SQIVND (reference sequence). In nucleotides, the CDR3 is TGTGCCAGTAGCGGACGATTGAACACTGAAGCTTTCTTT. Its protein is CASSGRLNTEAFF.

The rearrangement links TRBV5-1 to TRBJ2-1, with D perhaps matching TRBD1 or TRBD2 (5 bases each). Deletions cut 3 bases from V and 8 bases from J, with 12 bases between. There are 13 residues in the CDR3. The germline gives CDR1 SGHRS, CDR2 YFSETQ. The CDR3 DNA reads TGCGCCAGCAGCTCGGGACCACCCCATGAGCAGTTCTTC. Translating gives CASSSGPPHEQFF.

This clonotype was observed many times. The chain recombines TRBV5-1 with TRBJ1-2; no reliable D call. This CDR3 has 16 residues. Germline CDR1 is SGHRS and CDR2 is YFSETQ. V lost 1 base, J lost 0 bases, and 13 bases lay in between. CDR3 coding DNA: TGCGCCAGCAGCTTGCTCGATCTTAGTTCTAACTATGGCTACACCTTC. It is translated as CASSLLDLSSNYGYTF. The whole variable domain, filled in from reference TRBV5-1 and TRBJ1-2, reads KAGVTQTPRYLIKTRGQQVTLSCSPISGHRSVSWYQQTPGQGLQFLFEYFSETQRNKGNFPGRFSGRQFSNSRSEMNVSTLELGDSALYLCASSLLDLSSNYGYTFGSGTRLTVV.

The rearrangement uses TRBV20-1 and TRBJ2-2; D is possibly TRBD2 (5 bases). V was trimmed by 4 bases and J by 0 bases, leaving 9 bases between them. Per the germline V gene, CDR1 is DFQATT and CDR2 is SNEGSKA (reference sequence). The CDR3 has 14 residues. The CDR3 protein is CSATAVTNTGELFF. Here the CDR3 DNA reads TGCAGTGCTACAGCGGTGACGAACACCGGGGAGCTGTTTTTT.

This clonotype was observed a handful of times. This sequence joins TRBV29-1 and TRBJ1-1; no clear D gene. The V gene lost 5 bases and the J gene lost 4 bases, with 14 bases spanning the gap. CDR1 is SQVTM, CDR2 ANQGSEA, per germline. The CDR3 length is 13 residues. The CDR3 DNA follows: TGCAGCGTTTACGGTCTCATACCCACTGAAGCTTTCTTT. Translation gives CSVYGLIPTEAFF. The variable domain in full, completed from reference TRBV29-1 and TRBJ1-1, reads SAVISQKPSRDICQRGTSLTIQCQVDSQVTMMFWYRQQPGQSLTLIATANQGSEATYESGFVIDKFPISRPNLTFSTLTVSNMSPEDSSIYLCSVYGLIPTEAFFGQGTRLTVV.

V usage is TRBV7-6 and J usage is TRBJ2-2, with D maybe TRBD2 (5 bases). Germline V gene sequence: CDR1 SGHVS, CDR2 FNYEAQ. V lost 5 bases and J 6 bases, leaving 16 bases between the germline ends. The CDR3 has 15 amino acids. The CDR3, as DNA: TGTGCCAGCAGCCTTCGGGATGTCGGGGCCGGGGAGCTGTTTTTT. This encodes CASSLRDVGAGELFF. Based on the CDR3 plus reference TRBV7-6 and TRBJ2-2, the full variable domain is GAGVSQSPRYKVTKRGQDVALRCDPISGHVSLYWYRQALGQGPEFLTYFNYEAQQDKSGLPNDRFSAERPEGSISTLTIQRTEQRDSAMYRCASSLRDVGAGELFFGEGSRLTVL.

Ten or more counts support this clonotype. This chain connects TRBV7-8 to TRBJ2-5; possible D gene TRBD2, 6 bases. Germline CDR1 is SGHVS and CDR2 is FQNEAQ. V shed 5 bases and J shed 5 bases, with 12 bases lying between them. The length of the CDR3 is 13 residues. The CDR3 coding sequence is TGTGCCAGCAGCGCGACTAGAGGGGAGACCCAGTACTTC. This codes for CASSATRGETQYF.

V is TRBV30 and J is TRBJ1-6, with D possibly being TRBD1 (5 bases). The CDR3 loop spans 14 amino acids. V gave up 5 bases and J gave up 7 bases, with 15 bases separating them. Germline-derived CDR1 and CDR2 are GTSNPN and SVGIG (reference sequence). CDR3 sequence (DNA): TGTGCCTGGGGTACCGGGACCTGGAATTCACCCCTCCACTTT. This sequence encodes CAWGTGTWNSPLHF.

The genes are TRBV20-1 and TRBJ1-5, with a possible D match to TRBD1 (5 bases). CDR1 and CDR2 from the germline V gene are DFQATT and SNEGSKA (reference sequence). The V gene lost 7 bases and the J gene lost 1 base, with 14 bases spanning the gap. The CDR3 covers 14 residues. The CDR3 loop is CSVLQGGSNQPQHF. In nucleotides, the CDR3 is TGCAGTGTGTTGCAGGGAGGCAGCAATCAGCCCCAGCATTTT.

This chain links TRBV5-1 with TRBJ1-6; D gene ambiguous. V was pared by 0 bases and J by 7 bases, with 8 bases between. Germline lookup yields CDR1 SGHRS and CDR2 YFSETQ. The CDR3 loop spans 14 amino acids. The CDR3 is CASSLESGNSPLHF. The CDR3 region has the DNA TGCGCCAGCAGCTTGGAGTCCGGGAATTCACCCCTCCACTTT.

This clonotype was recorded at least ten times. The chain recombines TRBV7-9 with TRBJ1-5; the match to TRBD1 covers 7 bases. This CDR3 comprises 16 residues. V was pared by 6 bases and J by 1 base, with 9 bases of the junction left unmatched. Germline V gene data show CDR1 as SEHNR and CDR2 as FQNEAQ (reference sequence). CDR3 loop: CASRGGLGASNQPQHF. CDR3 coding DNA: TGTGCCAGCAGAGGGGGCCTTGGCGCGAGCAATCAGCCCCAGCATTTT. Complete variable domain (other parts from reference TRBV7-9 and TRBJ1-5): DTGVSQNPRHKITKRGQNVTFRCDPISEHNRLYWYRQTLGQGPEFLTYFQNEAQLEKSRLLSDRFSAERPKGSFSTLEIQRTEQGDSAMYLCASRGGLGASNQPQHFGDGTRLSIL.

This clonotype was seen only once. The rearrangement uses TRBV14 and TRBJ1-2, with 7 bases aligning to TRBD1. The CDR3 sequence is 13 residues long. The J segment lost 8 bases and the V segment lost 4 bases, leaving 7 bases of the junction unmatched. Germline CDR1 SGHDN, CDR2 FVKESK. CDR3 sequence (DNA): TGTGCCAGCAGCCTAAACAGGGGCCTCGGCTACACCTTC. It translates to CASSLNRGLGYTF. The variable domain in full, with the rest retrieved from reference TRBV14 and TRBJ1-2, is EAGVTQFPSHSVIEKGQTVTLRCDPISGHDNLYWYRRVMGKEIKFLLHFVKESKQDESGMPNNRFLAERTGGTYSTLKVQPAELEDSGVYFCASSLNRGLGYTFGSGTRLTVV.

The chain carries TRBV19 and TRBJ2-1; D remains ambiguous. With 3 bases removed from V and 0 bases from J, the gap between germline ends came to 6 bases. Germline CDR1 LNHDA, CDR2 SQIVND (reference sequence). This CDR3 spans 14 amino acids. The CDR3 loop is CASSIERSYNEQFF. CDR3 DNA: TGTGCCAGTAGTATCGAACGCTCCTACAATGAGCAGTTCTTC.

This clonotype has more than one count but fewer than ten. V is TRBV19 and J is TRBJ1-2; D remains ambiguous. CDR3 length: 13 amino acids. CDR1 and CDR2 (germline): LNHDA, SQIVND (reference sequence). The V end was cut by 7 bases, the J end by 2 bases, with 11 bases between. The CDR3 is CASMPTGNYGYTF. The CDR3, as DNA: TGTGCCAGTATGCCGACCGGGAACTATGGCTACACCTTC. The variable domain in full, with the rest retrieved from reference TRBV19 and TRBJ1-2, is DGGITQSPKYLFRKEGQNVTLSCEQNLNHDAMYWYRQDPGQGLRLIYYSQIVNDFQKGDIAEGYSVSREKKESFPLTVTSAQKNPTAFYLCASMPTGNYGYTFGSGTRLTVV.

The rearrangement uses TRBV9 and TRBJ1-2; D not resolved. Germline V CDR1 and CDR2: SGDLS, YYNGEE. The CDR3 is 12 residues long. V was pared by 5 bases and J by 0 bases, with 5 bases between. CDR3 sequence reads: CASRDPNYGYTF. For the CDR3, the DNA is TGTGCCAGCAGGGACCCTAACTATGGCTACACCTTC.